This entry concerns a single TCR beta chain. This entry comes from a study of cytomegalovirus exposure and HLA in healthy donors. The CDR3 sequence is 17 residues long. V lost 2 bases and J lost 3; bases outside the gene matches: 8. CDR1 and CDR2 (germline): MGHRA, YSYEKL. The data were produced by immunoSEQ multiplex PCR, yet TCRdb's version contains in-frame clones alone and is incomplete. The sample holds under 140,000 clones, roughly 90% seen once. The sequenced material came from PBMCs. V and J are TRBV4-1 and TRBJ1-1, with 11 bases lining up with TRBD1. The TCR originated in a young woman in good health and CMV-seropositive. This chain's CDR3 is CASSQKDRGLLDTEAFF. CDR3 nucleotide sequence: TGCGCCAGCAGCCAAAAGGACAGGGGGCTATTGGACACTGAAGCTTTCTTT.